Below, one T cell receptor (beta chain) is given with its context. The antigen is unknown. The PCR made use of 60 Vbeta and 13 Jbeta primers. Clones were read by immunoSEQ multiplex PCR, and TCRdb kept only the in-frame ones, dropping some. Seen here are over 150,000 clones, roughly 79% observed once, and the top ten hold over 10%. The data belong to a study of cytomegalovirus exposure and HLA in healthy donors. Study-wide results and caveats: The likely explanation for a cluster of highly shared sequence variants was sequencing artifact.

The V and J ends lost 2 bases and 3 bases respectively, with 14 bases between them. The germline V gene has CDR1 MNHEY and CDR2 SMNVEV (reference sequence). The CDR3 loop spans 16 amino acids. The clonotype originates from a woman aged 45-60 years in good health and CMV-seronegative. The chain recombines TRBV27 with TRBJ1-5; D uncertain. Sequenced material: PBMCs. The CDR3 loop is CASSLMRPDLNQPQHF. Written as DNA, the CDR3 is TGTGCCAGCAGTTTAATGCGGCCAGACCTCAATCAGCCCCAGCATTTT.